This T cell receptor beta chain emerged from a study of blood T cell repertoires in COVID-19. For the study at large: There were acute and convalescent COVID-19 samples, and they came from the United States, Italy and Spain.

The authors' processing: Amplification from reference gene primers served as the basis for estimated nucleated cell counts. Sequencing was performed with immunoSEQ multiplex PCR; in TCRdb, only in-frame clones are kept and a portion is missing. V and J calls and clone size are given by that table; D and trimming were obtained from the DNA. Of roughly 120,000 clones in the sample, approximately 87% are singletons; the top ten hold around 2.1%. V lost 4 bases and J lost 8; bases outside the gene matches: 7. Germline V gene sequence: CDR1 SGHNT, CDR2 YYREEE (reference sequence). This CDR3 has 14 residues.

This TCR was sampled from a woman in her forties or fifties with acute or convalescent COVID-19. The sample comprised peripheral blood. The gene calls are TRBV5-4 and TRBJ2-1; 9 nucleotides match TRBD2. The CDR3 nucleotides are TGTGCCAGCAGCGCGGGGGGGAGTCGGCATGAGCAGTTCTTC. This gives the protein CASSAGGSRHEQFF.